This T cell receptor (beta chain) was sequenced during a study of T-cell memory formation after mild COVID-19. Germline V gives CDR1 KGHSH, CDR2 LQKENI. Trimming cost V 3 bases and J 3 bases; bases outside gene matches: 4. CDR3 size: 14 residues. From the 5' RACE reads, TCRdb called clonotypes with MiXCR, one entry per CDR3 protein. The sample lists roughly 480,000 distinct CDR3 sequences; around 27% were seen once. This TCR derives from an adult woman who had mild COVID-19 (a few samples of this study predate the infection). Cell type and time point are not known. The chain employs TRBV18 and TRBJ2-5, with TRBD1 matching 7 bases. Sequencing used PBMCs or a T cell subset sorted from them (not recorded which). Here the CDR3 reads CASSPMDRKETQYF. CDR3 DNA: TGTGCCAGCTCACCTATGGACAGGAAAGAGACCCAGTACTTC.